The source of this T cell receptor beta chain is a study of shared clonotypes between healthy human individuals. This CDR3 comprises 16 residues. The junction had 8 bases not matched to a gene; V was cut back by 4 bases and J by 3 bases. Germline V gene data show CDR1 as MNHNY and CDR2 as SVGAGI (reference sequence). Each subset's genomic DNA was shared equally among a number of immunoSEQ plates. The method was immunoSEQ multiplex PCR; TCRdb's version includes in-frame clones alone and lacks a portion of them. This sample has some 630,000 clones, with 60% to 80% found just once. This clone was recorded many times.

The gene calls are TRBV6-6 and TRBJ2-3; 9 bases match TRBD1. The sequence was collected from a woman in her thirties in good health. Input material: memory CD4+ T cells sorted from blood. Subset defined: CD45RA-negative fraction. The CDR3 DNA sequence: TGTGCCAGCAGTTCATACAGGGGGCGAGAGACAGATACGCAGTATTTT. Translating gives CASSSYRGRETDTQYF.